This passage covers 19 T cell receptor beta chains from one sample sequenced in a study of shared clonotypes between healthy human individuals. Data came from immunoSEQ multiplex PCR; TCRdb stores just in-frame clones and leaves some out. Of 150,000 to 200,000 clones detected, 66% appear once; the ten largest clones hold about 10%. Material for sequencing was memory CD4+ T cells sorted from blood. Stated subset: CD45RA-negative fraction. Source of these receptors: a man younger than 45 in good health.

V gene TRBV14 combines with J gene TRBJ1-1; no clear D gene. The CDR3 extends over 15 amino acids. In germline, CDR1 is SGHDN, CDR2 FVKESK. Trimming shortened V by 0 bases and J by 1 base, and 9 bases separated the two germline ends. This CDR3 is CASSQDLLGNTEAFF. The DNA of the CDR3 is TGTGCCAGCAGCCAAGATCTTCTGGGGAACACTGAAGCTTTCTTT.

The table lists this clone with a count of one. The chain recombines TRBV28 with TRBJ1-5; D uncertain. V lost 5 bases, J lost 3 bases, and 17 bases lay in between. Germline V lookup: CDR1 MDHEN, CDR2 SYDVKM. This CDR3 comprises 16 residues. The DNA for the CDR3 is TGTGCCAGCAGTCAAAGAACAGAGGTCTTCAATCAGCCCCAGCATTTT. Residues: CASSQRTEVFNQPQHF.

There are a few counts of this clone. CDR3 in DNA: TGTGCCAGCACCTCTGGGGGACGAGGAGGTGCAATGGATCAGCCCCAGCATTTT. This gives the protein CASTSGGRGGAMDQPQHF. The chain combines TRBV5-5 with TRBJ1-5; TRBD1 might be the D (5 bases). This CDR3 comprises 18 residues. V was clipped by 6 bases and J by 5 bases, with 27 bases between them. Germline V gives CDR1 SGHKS, CDR2 YYEKEE (reference sequence).

CDR3 DNA sequence: TGTGCCAGCAGTTTACGGACAGTGCGGACCCAGTACTTC. This sequence encodes CASSLRTVRTQYF. This chain joins TRBV27 and TRBJ2-5, with D maybe TRBD1 (6 bases). Germline-derived CDR1 and CDR2 are MNHEY and SMNVEV (reference sequence). This CDR3 spans 13 amino acids. Trimming removed 2 bases from V and 7 bases from J, with 11 bases in between.

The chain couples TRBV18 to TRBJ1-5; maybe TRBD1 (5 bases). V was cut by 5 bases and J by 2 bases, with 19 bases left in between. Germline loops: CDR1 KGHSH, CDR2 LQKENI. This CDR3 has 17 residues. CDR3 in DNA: TGTGCCAGCTCAGTCCAGGGCCCGTCTTTTGGCAATCAGCCCCAGCATTTT. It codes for CASSVQGPSFGNQPQHF.

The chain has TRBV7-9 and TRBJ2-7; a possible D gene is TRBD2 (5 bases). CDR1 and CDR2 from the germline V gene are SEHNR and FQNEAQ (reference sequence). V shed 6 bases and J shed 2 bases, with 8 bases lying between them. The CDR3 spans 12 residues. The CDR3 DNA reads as TGTGCCAGCAGTCCTAGCACCTACGAGCAGTACTTC. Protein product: CASSPSTYEQYF.

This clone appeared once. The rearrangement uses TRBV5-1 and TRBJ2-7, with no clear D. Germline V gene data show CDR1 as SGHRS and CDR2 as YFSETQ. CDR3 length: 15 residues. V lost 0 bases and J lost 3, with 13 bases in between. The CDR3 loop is CASSLDLGLGYEQYF. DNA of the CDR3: TGCGCCAGCAGCTTGGACCTCGGTTTAGGCTACGAGCAGTACTTC.

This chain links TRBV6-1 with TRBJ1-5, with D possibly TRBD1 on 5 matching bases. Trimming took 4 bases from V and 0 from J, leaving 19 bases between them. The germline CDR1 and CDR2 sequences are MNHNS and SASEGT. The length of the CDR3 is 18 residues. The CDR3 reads CASSAGTAGPYSNQPQHF. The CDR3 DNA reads TGTGCCAGCAGTGCCGGGACCGCCGGACCTTATAGCAATCAGCCCCAGCATTTT.

This CDR3 reads CASSKTGEYGYTF. The CDR3 nucleotides are TGTGCCAGCAGCAAGACAGGGGAATATGGCTACACCTTC. The J gene is TRBJ1-2, the V gene TRBV11-3; 8 bases map to TRBD1. The length of the CDR3 is 13 residues. Germline V gene data show CDR1 as SGHNT and CDR2 as YENEEA. V gave up 5 bases and J gave up 5 bases; unmatched junction bases: 4. The entire variable domain, with the rest obtained from reference TRBV11-3 and TRBJ1-2, is as follows: EAGVVQSPRYKIIEKKQPVAFWCNPISGHNTLYWYLQNLGQGPELLIRYENEEAVDDSQLPKDRFSAERLKGVDSTLKIQPAELGDSAVYLCASSKTGEYGYTFGSGTRLTVV.

The CDR3 DNA reads TGTGCCAGCAGCTTTACGGGACAGCAGACCGGGGAGCTGTTTTTT. Residues: CASSFTGQQTGELFF. The chain carries TRBV5-5 and TRBJ2-2; 7 bases match TRBD1. Germline CDR1 SGHKS, CDR2 YYEKEE (reference sequence). J gave up 5 bases and V 2 bases, and 6 bases lay outside the gene matches. This CDR3 spans 15 amino acids.

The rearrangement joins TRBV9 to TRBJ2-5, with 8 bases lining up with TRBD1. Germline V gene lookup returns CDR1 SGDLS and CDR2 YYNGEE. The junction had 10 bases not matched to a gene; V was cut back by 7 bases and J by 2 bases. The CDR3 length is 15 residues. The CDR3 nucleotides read TGTGCCAGCTCAAAGGGCAGGGGGCGGCAAGAGACCCAGTACTTC. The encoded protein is CASSKGRGRQETQYF.

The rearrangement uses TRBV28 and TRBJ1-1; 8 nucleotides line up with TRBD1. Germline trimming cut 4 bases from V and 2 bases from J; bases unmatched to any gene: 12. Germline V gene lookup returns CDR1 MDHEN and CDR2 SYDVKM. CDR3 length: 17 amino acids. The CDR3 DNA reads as TGTGCCAGCAGTTGGGCGGAGGTCGGACAGGGCAACACTGAAGCTTTCTTT. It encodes CASSWAEVGQGNTEAFF.

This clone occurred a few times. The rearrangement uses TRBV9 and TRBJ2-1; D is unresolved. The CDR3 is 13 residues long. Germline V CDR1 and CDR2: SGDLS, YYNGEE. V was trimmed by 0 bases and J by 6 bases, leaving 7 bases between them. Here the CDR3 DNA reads TGTGCCAGCAGCGTAGGTACCTCCAATGAGCAGTTCTTC. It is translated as CASSVGTSNEQFF.

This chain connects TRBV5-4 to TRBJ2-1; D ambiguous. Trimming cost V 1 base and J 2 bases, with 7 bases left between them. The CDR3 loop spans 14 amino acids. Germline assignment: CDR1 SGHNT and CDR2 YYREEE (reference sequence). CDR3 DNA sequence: TGTGCCAGCAGCTTGTTTGGAGCCTACAATGAGCAGTTCTTC. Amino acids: CASSLFGAYNEQFF. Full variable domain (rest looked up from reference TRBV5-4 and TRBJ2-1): ETGVTQSPTHLIKTRGQQVTLRCSSQSGHNTVSWYQQALGQGPQFIFQYYREEENGRGNFPPRFSGLQFPNYSSELNVNALELDDSALYLCASSLFGAYNEQFFGPGTRLTVL.

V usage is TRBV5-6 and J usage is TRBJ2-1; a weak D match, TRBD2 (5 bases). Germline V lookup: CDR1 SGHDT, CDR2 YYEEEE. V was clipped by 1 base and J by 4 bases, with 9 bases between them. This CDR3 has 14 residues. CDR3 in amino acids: CASSLKLGYNEQFF. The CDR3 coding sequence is TGTGCCAGCAGCTTGAAACTAGGTTACAATGAGCAGTTCTTC.

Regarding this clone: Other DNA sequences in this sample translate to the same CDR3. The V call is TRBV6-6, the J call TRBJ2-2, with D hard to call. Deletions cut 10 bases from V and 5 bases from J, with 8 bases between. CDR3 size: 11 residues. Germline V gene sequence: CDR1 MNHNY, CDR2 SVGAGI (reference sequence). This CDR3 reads CATRRTGELFF. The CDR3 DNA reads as TGTGCCACCCGAAGAACCGGGGAGCTGTTTTTT.

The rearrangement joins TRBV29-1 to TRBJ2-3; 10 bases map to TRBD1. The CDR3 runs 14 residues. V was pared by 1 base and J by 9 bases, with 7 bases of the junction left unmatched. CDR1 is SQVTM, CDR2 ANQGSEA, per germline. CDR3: CSVEVSPGQGTQYF. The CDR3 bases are TGCAGCGTTGAAGTTTCCCCGGGACAGGGGACGCAGTATTTT.

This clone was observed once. The CDR3 reads CASSVGPRSNEQFF. In nucleotides, the CDR3 is TGTGCCAGCAGCGTAGGTCCCAGAAGCAATGAGCAGTTCTTC. The chain carries TRBV9 and TRBJ2-1, with unresolved D. The CDR3 length is 14 residues. Looked up from germline, CDR1 is SGDLS and CDR2 is YYNGEE. The germline V and J ends were trimmed by 0 bases and 6 bases, with 10 bases remaining between them.

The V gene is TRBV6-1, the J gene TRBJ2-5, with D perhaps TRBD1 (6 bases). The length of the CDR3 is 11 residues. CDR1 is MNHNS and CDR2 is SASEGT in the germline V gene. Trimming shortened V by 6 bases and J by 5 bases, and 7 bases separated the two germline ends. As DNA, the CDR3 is TGTGCCAGCAGCACAGGGGAGACCCAGTACTTC. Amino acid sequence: CASSTGETQYF.